The clone carrying this T cell receptor (beta chain) was seen at least ten times. The data were obtained in a study of prognosis after radiotherapy for stage I lung cancer. Genomic DNA yielded TCR beta CDR3, amplified by two-round multiplex PCR. The authors ran first-round PCR with primers specific to each TRBV and TRBJ gene. TCRdb called the multiplex PCR reads again in MiXCR, with one record for every CDR3 protein. The data show 50,000 or so distinct CDR3 sequences, with 30% to 35% seen just once and 9.2% held by the top ten. J lost 0 bases, V lost 2 bases, and 4 bases had no gene match. There are 18 residues in the CDR3. CDR1 is GTSNPN, CDR2 SVGIG, per germline (reference sequence).

This clonotype originated in a donor at least 50 years old with non-small cell lung cancer. The rearrangement links TRBV30 to TRBJ2-1; 16 positions match TRBD2. Sequencing was performed on PBMCs, taken before or after stereotactic body radiation therapy (not recorded which). The CDR3 nucleotides are TGTGCCTGGAGTAAGGGACTAGCGGGAGGGCCCTCCTACAATGAGCAGTTCTTC. It encodes CAWSKGLAGGPSYNEQFF.